This T cell receptor beta chain was sequenced for a study of beta chain features in type 1 diabetes (dated by TCRdb to the late 2010s). As for the study more broadly: No differences in mean age, gender distribution, total cell number or subset yield were found between patients and healthy donors. The study compared TCRB repertoires of sorted circulating CD4+ T cell subsets between recently diagnosed type 1 diabetes patients and matched healthy donors. Regulatory and stem cell-like memory subsets were isolated from only 8 patients and roughly eight healthy donors, whereas naive and central memory subsets came from all 30 or so donors. Across all samples, some 110,000,000 sorted cells were examined, and cell number per subset correlated strongly with RNA yield.

Between the V and J ends, shortened by 1 base and 0 bases respectively, the junction contains 4 bases. From the germline V gene, CDR1 is ENHRY and CDR2 is SYGVKD. There are 14 amino acids in the CDR3, from cysteine to phenylalanine inclusive. The only DNA kept is the CDR3, 42 bases in frame from the first base. With regard to this clone: Its antigen is unknown. No per-base quality is available; no much larger clone lies one base away.

Each donor gave one peripheral blood draw, averaging roughly 120 mL, which was collected into heparinised tubes. Using a panel that included CD45RO, CCR7, CD25, CD127, CD95 and CD27, naive, central memory, regulatory and stem cell-like memory CD4+ T cells were sorted on a BD FACSAria II. A purity above 95% was achieved for all sorted populations. PBMCs were separated immediately by Lymphoprep density gradient centrifugation and were stained directly, without being cultured. To minimize batch effects, samples were stained and sorted in pairs, one healthy donor with one patient per experiment. The investigation overall reported the following: Because cDNA was sequenced instead of genomic DNA, activated cells with high expression could be over-represented, although the groups did not differ in activation or CD3 levels. Because the HLA sub-analyses included only small numbers of individuals, any influence of HLA type on TCRB rearrangement was left unresolved. Type 1 diabetes patients showed a moderate but significant shortening of TCRB CDR3 length in all four CD4+ subsets. Naive, central memory and regulatory TCRB repertoires appeared more similar among patients than among healthy donors. PCR may preferentially amplify shorter templates, but because patient and control samples were amplified and corrected together, any resulting skew would affect both groups equally. At VDJ recombination sites, type 1 diabetes patients had fewer insertions and more deleted nucleotides, which implies abnormalities in thymic rearrangement.

All of the isolated RNA was reverse transcribed with the High Capacity cDNA Reverse Transcription Kit, so expressed TCRB transcripts were sequenced. Deep immunoSEQ sequencing was performed on naive, central memory and regulatory T cell samples, with an average of approximately 4 million total reads per sample. Sorted cells were lysed in RLT buffer and RNA was extracted with DNase-treated RNeasy Micro or Mini kits, depending on cell number. To prevent cross-contamination, every cell subset was processed on its own, while patient and healthy donor samples were processed together. The immunoSEQ multiplex PCR was used to amplify TCRB sequences from cDNA, generating 87-bp fragments that spanned the CDR3 region. The amplicons were sequenced using the Illumina HiSeq platform. The source study handled its data this way. Synthetic template baselines were used to correct PCR bias computationally, reads within Hamming distance 2 were collapsed, and singletons that could not be merged were discarded. Reads were aligned against IMGT so that V, D and J genes, CDR3 length and insertions or deletions at six rearrangement sites could be assigned. Within each subset, clonotype counts were normalized to sorted cell number, and only after that were true diversity and Gini coefficients computed with the tcR R package. The overlap coefficient, calculated on TCRB nucleotide sequences, was used to quantify repertoire sharing. As a proxy for the pre-selection repertoire, out-of-frame TCRB sequences from naive cells were analyzed. In its TCRdb copy, this immuneACCESS table keeps in-frame sequences only and misses some clones. Where compared with another copy, unresolved V genes explain less than half of these, and the others have no known cause. V and J calls and clone size are as listed in that table; D and trimming were resolved from the DNA. The sample yields about half a million clones; roughly an eighth were counted once. Clones ranked in the top ten supply more than 0.045% of the sample.

Sequenced sample: naive CD4+ T cells from blood. The intended sense of this specimen's cell subset or site label: true naive CD4+ T cells. The chain couples TRBV10-3 to TRBJ2-1; there is no confident call for the D gene. This TCR came from a woman aged 18-29 years in good health. The base sequence is TGTGCCATCAGTGAGTTTAGCTCCTACAATGAGCAGTTCTTC. Translated, this gives CAISEFSSYNEQFF.